This T cell receptor (beta chain) originates from a study of neoadjuvant anti-PD-1 for oral cavity cancer. TCRdb keeps only in-frame clones here, not all; method: immunoSEQ multiplex PCR. The table has around 9,800 clones, around 52% seen once; the top ten hold roughly 29%. This clone was detected only a few times. With 4 bases removed from V and 0 bases from J, the gap between germline ends came to 10 bases. The CDR3 has 15 residues. From germline, CDR1 is LNHNV and CDR2 YYDKDF (reference sequence). The gene calls are TRBV15 and TRBJ1-5, with D possibly TRBD1 on 6 matching bases. Specimen: tumor tissue, collected before nivolumab (anti-PD-1) treatment. This TCR was sampled from a person aged 35-79 years with oral cavity squamous cell carcinoma. The CDR3 DNA is TGTGCCACCAGCATGGGGGGCATTAGCAATCAGCCCCAGCATTTT. Its translation is CATSMGGISNQPQHF.